This entry describes one TCR beta chain. Its antigen is unknown. From the 120-subject validation cohort, which was separate from the roughly 710-subject first cohort, the donors were drawn. This specimen comes from a study of cytomegalovirus exposure and HLA in healthy donors. Study-level points and caveats: According to a subsequent analysis, TCR clusters from the first cohort were inclined to appear together in the 110 or so validation repertoires. Rarity held for most TCR sequences, but there were some public TCRs that occurred in many donors.

Sequencing used immunoSEQ multiplex PCR; TCRdb keeps in-frame clones, though not all of them. The table includes 90,000 to 120,000 clones, 70% to 90% detected once. Germline loops: CDR1 SNHLY, CDR2 FYNNEI. The CDR3 extends over 14 amino acids. The junction had 3 bases not matched to a gene; V was cut back by 6 bases and J by 1 base. This receptor was obtained from a woman aged 18 to 35 in good health and CMV-seronegative. This chain connects TRBV2 to TRBJ2-7, with 10 nucleotides matching TRBD1. Specimen: PBMCs. Written as DNA, the CDR3 is TGTGCCAGCAGCCGGGACAGGGGTTCCTACGAGCAGTACTTC. It translates to CASSRDRGSYEQYF.